The 21 T cell receptor beta chains below all came from one sample that was sequenced in a study of regulatory T cells in long-lasting Graves disease. Arm-PCR of CDR3 regions and iRepertoire HTBI primers were used to build TCR beta libraries. MiXCR, applied by TCRdb to the multiplex PCR reads, yields one record per CDR3 protein. The repertoire consists of 300,000 to 400,000 distinct CDR3 sequences, with around 19% occurring once and the leading ten covering just under 30%. Documented time point: persistent/refractory GD, antithyroid drugs over 5 years with positive TRAb. The TCR library was made from RNA that had been extracted from PBMCs in TRIzol. Sequenced material: peripheral blood mononuclear cells (PBMCs), taken when the disease was refractory, from a patient treated with antithyroid drugs. The source of these receptors is a female donor with Graves disease.

This clonotype has ten or more counts. V is TRBV4-1 and J is TRBJ2-6; 12 nucleotides agree with TRBD2. Germline CDR1 is MGHRA and CDR2 is YSYEKL. Trimming removed 3 bases from V and 2 bases from J; junction bases left unmatched: 5. This CDR3 is 18 amino acids long. The CDR3 loop is CASSHARTSGTGANVLTF. The CDR3 nucleotides are TGCGCCAGCAGCCATGCTCGGACTAGCGGGACTGGGGCCAACGTCCTGACTTTC.

This clonotype was counted ten times or more. J is TRBJ1-1 and V is TRBV6-1, with D unclear. The V gene's germline CDR1 is MNHNS and CDR2 SASEGT. The CDR3 is made up of 13 amino acids. Trimming removed 4 bases from V and 2 bases from J, with 8 bases in between. CDR3 nucleotide sequence: TGTGCCAGCAGTGCGACGAGCAACACTGAAGCTTTCTTT. Encoded protein: CASSATSNTEAFF.

V usage is TRBV19 and J usage is TRBJ1-5, with TRBD1 matching over 8 bases. This CDR3 is built from 15 residues. V was pared by 1 base and J by 6 bases, with 5 bases of the junction left unmatched. CDR1 is LNHDA, CDR2 SQIVND, per germline (reference sequence). The DNA for the CDR3 is TGTGCCAGTAGTATAGCCCAGGGGGCTATTCAGCCCCAGCATTTT. It encodes CASSIAQGAIQPQHF. Based on the CDR3 plus reference TRBV19 and TRBJ1-5, the full variable domain is DGGITQSPKYLFRKEGQNVTLSCEQNLNHDAMYWYRQDPGQGLRLIYYSQIVNDFQKGDIAEGYSVSREKKESFPLTVTSAQKNPTAFYLCASSIAQGAIQPQHFGDGTRLSIL.

This clonotype was picked up many times. This chain links TRBV6-1 with TRBJ2-7; 10 bases are shared with TRBD2. J gave up 3 bases and V 6 bases, and 8 bases lay outside the gene matches. The CDR3 spans 15 residues. Germline-derived CDR1 and CDR2 are MNHNS and SASEGT. This CDR3 is CASRPASGGDYEQYF. CDR3 in DNA: TGTGCCAGCAGACCCGCGAGCGGGGGGGACTACGAGCAGTACTTC.

The chain recombines TRBV7-6 with TRBJ1-6; 7 positions agree with TRBD1. With V trimmed by 5 bases and J by 2 bases, 9 bases remained unmatched. This CDR3 is 17 amino acids long. The germline gives CDR1 SGHVS, CDR2 FNYEAQ. The CDR3 DNA is TGTGCCAGCAGCCCAGGAGGGACAGCCCCCTATAATTCACCCCTCCACTTT. Translating gives CASSPGGTAPYNSPLHF.

This clonotype was picked up many times. The chain recombines TRBV12-3 or TRBV12-4 with TRBJ1-1, with D perhaps matching TRBD1 (6 bases). This CDR3 has 16 residues. Trimming shortened V by 8 bases and J by 0 bases, and 19 bases separated the two germline ends. The CDR3 DNA reads as TGTGCCAGCGGGCAGGGGCTCCCATTTATGAACACTGAAGCTTTCTTT. Encoded protein: CASGQGLPFMNTEAFF.

This chain joins TRBV3-2 and TRBJ2-7. TRBV3-2 corresponds to a pseudogene. The CDR3 contains 11 residues. CDR3 coding DNA: TGTGCCAGCAGCCAAGGTCTTGGGAAGTACTTC. Residues: CASSQGLGKYF.

As for this clonotype: This could be a read error, since a much larger clone is one nucleotide away. The chain couples TRBV27 to TRBJ2-7; D is uncertain. The CDR3 length is 15 residues. The V end lost 2 bases, the J end lost 2 bases, and 13 bases lay between the germline ends. Germline CDR1 reads MNHEY; CDR2 reads SMNVEV (reference sequence). The CDR3 DNA follows: TGTGCCAGCAGTTTAGGGTCCATCGTGCCCTACGAGCAGTACTTC. Its protein product is CASSLGSIVPYEQYF.

On this clonotype: Given a much more abundant clone one base away, this may be a read error. The J gene is TRBJ1-1, the V gene TRBV19; D remains unclear. The V end was cut by 6 bases, the J end by 5 bases, with 16 bases between. This CDR3 spans 14 amino acids. Looked up from germline, CDR1 is LNHDA and CDR2 is SQIVND (reference sequence). CDR3 in DNA: TGTGCCAGTAGCCAACGGATGGAACCGACTGAAGCTTTCTTT. It translates to CASSQRMEPTEAFF.

The chain carries TRBV14 and TRBJ1-1; D possibly corresponds to TRBD1 (5 bases). This CDR3 spans 13 amino acids. Trimming stripped 0 bases from V and 5 bases from J, with 7 bases between. The germline V gene has CDR1 SGHDN and CDR2 FVKESK. CDR3 in DNA: TGTGCCAGCAGCCAAGACAGGGAGACTGAAGCTTTCTTT. Translation: CASSQDRETEAFF.

The gene calls are TRBV9 and TRBJ2-7; the match to TRBD2 covers 12 bases. The CDR3 has 15 amino acids. The V and J ends lost 3 bases and 2 bases, in that order; junction bases with no gene match: 3. Germline CDR1 SGDLS, CDR2 YYNGEE. CDR3 nucleotide sequence: TGTGCCAGCAGCGCACTAGCGGGAGGTGCCTACGAGCAGTACTTC. Amino acids: CASSALAGGAYEQYF.

The DNA for the CDR3 is TGTGCCAGCAGTTTATGGGAGGGGTCCTACGAGCAGTACTTC. This codes for CASSLWEGSYEQYF. V is TRBV12-3 or TRBV12-4 and J is TRBJ2-7; 7 bases are shared with TRBD2. This CDR3 is built from 14 residues. V lost 2 bases, J lost 1 base, and 2 bases stayed unmatched.

This clonotype has more than one count but fewer than ten. The rearrangement uses TRBV30 and TRBJ2-4; 7 nucleotides line up with TRBD2. V trimming: 0 bases; J trimming: 0 bases; junction bases outside the gene matches: 8. The V gene's germline CDR1 is GTSNPN and CDR2 SVGIG (reference sequence). This CDR3 region has 17 residues. CDR3 region: CAWSVQAGLLAKNIQYF. In DNA form, the CDR3 reads TGTGCCTGGAGTGTACAAGCGGGATTACTAGCCAAAAACATTCAGTACTTC.

This chain links TRBV13 with TRBJ2-7; D tentatively reads TRBD1 or TRBD2 (5 bases each). Germline V gene sequence: CDR1 PRHDT, CDR2 FYEKMQ (reference sequence). Trimming took 6 bases from V and 5 from J, leaving 14 bases between them. The CDR3 sequence is 13 residues long. In nucleotides, the CDR3 is TGTGCCAGCAGAAACTGGGGGTTCGACGAGCAGTACTTC. Its protein is CASRNWGFDEQYF.

The table lists this clonotype with many counts. The chain carries TRBV20-1 and TRBJ1-5, with D maybe TRBD1 (5 bases). Germline values: CDR1 DFQATT, CDR2 SNEGSKA (reference sequence). The CDR3 has 15 amino acids. Trimming stripped 5 bases from V and 7 bases from J, with 21 bases between. The CDR3 spells CSASWWEGRSQPQHF. In nucleotides, the CDR3 is TGCAGTGCTTCGTGGTGGGAGGGGAGGAGCCAGCCCCAGCATTTT.

This chain links TRBV4-1 with TRBJ1-2; D remains unclear. CDR1 and CDR2 from the germline V gene are MGHRA and YSYEKL. The CDR3 covers 17 residues. V shed 2 bases and J shed 1 base, with 17 bases lying between them. The CDR3 coding sequence is TGCGCCAGCAGCCAACGAAACCGTCACACTCATAACTATGGCTACACCTTC. Protein product: CASSQRNRHTHNYGYTF.

The rearrangement joins TRBV4-1 to TRBJ2-3; D might be TRBD2 (6 bases). The germline V and J ends were trimmed by 5 bases and 4 bases, with 16 bases remaining between them. This CDR3 has 15 residues. The V gene's germline CDR1 is MGHRA and CDR2 YSYEKL. The CDR3 sequence: CASSYDGGTADTQYF. The CDR3 DNA reads as TGCGCCAGCAGCTACGACGGGGGTACGGCAGATACGCAGTATTTT.

This clonotype came up a few times. The chain carries TRBV18 and TRBJ1-2, with D uncertain. V lost 0 bases, J lost 3 bases, and 11 bases lay in between. The CDR3 runs to 15 residues. The germline gives CDR1 KGHSH, CDR2 LQKENI. As DNA, the CDR3 is TGTGCCAGCTCACCACCGCTGGCACGAGACTATGGCTACACCTTC. Translating gives CASSPPLARDYGYTF.

The chain uses TRBV4-1 and TRBJ1-6; D gene uncertain. The CDR3 runs to 13 residues. Germline CDR1 is MGHRA and CDR2 is YSYEKL. The V gene lost 1 base and the J gene lost 10 bases, with 8 bases spanning the gap. The CDR3 sequence is CASSQVYDSPLHF. For the CDR3, the DNA is TGCGCCAGCAGCCAAGTCTATGACTCACCCCTCCACTTT.

The V and J genes are TRBV4-3 and TRBJ1-6; 8 positions agree with TRBD1. Losses at the gene ends were 1 base for V and 6 bases for J; bases not matched to a gene: 5. The V gene's germline CDR1 is LGHNA and CDR2 YSLEER. This CDR3 is built from 16 residues. CDR3 in DNA: TGCGCCAGCAGCCAAGCCGAGGGACAGGCTAATTCACCCCTCCACTTT. As protein: CASSQAEGQANSPLHF.

About this clonotype: A much bigger clone sits one base away, suggesting this may be a read error. The CDR3 nucleotides read TGTGCCGGCAGTTTACGACAGGGGGCAATCTATGGCTACACCTTC. This gives the protein CAGSLRQGAIYGYTF. This chain joins TRBV12-3 or TRBV12-4 and TRBJ1-2, with TRBD1 identical over 10 bases. This CDR3 region has 15 residues.